This TCR beta chain was documented in a study of T cell responses to AZD1222 COVID-19 vaccine. CDR3 length equals 19 residues. V lost 2 bases to trimming and J lost 0 bases, with 17 bases between them. Points from the study as a whole: Within unmutated variant regions lay the reported targets of nearly half of spike-specific TCRs. Clonal diversity was possibly underestimated, and white British individuals and females predominated among donors. Seropositive status at baseline applied to only 6 or 7 AZD1222 recipients. Receipt of two AZD1222 doses was followed by a rise in Spike-specific TCR breadth and depth.

Remarks on this clone: Its cognate antigen is unknown.

This table comes from immunoSEQ multiplex PCR, and its TCRdb copy is limited to in-frame clones, with some not included. The profile shows about 120,000 clones, roughly 90% of them singletons. The rearrangement joins TRBV23-1 to TRBJ2-6; D unresolved. TRBV23-1 is reported as an ORF; its role is uncertain. The clonotype originates from an adult in good health. Sequencing was performed on peripheral blood, taken on day 0 of AZD1222 vaccination. CDR3: CASSQPRDKVSSGANVLTF. CDR3 coding DNA: TGCGCCAGCAGTCAACCCCGAGACAAGGTCTCCTCTGGGGCCAACGTCCTGACTTTC.